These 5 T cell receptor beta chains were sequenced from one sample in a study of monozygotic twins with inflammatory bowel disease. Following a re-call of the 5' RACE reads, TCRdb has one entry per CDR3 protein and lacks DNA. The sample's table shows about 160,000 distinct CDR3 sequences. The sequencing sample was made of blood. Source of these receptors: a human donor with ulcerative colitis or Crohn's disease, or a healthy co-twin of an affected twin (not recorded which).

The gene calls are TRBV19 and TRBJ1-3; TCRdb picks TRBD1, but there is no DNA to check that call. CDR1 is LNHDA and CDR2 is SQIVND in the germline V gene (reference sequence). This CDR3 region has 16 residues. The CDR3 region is CASSIPGQTFGNTIYF.

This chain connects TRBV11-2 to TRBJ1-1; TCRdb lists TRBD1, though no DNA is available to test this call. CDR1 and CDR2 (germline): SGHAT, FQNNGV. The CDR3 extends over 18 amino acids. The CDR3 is CASSLDPDRPTMNTEAFF.

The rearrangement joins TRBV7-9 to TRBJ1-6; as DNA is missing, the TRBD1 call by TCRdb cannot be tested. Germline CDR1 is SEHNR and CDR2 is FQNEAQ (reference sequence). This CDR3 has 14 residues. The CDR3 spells CASSSRAYNSPLHF. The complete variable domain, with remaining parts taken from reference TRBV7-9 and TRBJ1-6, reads DTGVSQNPRHKITKRGQNVTFRCDPISEHNRLYWYRQTLGQGPEFLTYFQNEAQLEKSRLLSDRFSAERPKGSFSTLEIQRTEQGDSAMYLCASSSRAYNSPLHFGNGTRLTVT.

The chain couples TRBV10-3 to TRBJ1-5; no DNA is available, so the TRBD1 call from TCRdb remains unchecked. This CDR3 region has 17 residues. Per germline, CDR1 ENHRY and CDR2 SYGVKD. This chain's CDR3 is CAISEALGQSSNQPQHF.

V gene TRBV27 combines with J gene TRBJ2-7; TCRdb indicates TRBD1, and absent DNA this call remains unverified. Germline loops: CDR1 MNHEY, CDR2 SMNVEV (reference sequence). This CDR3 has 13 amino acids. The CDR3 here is CASSRTALGEQYF.